The next 12 T cell receptor beta chains were all read from a single sample in a study of immune cell composition in non-small cell lung cancer. Normal lung sampling was at least 3 cm from the tumour, as distant as possible. Produced via immunoSEQ multiplex PCR; TCRdb's table is partial and in-frame only. The repertoire includes thousands of clones, 69% of them detected once, and 20% sits in the top ten. Input material: non-adjacent lung tissue. The receptors were sampled from a human donor with non-small cell lung cancer.

V gene TRBV27 combines with J gene TRBJ1-3; D possibly corresponds to TRBD1 (5 bases). Germline CDR1 reads MNHEY; CDR2 reads SMNVEV (reference sequence). The CDR3 length is 14 residues. Deletions cut 2 bases from V and 10 bases from J, with 15 bases between. In DNA form, the CDR3 reads TGTGCCAGCAGTTTACAAGGGCCCCGGGGGACCATATATTTT. Translating gives CASSLQGPRGTIYF.

A few counts support this clone. This rearrangement joins TRBV7-9 to TRBJ1-4; TRBD1 is a possible D gene (5 bases). V lost 5 bases to trimming and J lost 4 bases, with 20 bases between them. The CDR3 is made up of 17 amino acids. From germline, CDR1 is SEHNR and CDR2 FQNEAQ (reference sequence). The CDR3 protein is CASSRSPQGFGNEKLFF. CDR3 nucleotide sequence: TGTGCCAGCAGCCGTTCCCCGCAGGGATTCGGTAATGAAAAACTGTTTTTT.

J is TRBJ2-3 and V is TRBV10-3; D is ambiguous. The CDR3 totals 16 residues. Trimming removed 0 bases from V and 0 bases from J, with 10 bases in between. CDR1 ENHRY and CDR2 SYGVKD come from the germline V gene. CDR3 DNA sequence: TGTGCCATCAGTGAGTCGCAGGAAACTAGCACAGATACGCAGTATTTT. Translation gives CAISESQETSTDTQYF.

The chain combines TRBV6-1 with TRBJ2-5, with D possibly TRBD2 on 5 matching bases. The CDR3 has 16 amino acids. The V gene's germline CDR1 is MNHNS and CDR2 SASEGT. The V end was cut by 0 bases, the J end by 1 base, with 12 bases between. In DNA, the CDR3 is TGTGCCAGCAGTGAAGCCCCCCCGGGGATCCAAGAGACCCAGTACTTC. Translated: CASSEAPPGIQETQYF.

The genes are TRBV7-6 and TRBJ1-2; 8 nucleotides align to TRBD1. Germline CDR1 and CDR2: SGHVS and FNYEAQ. The CDR3 contains 15 residues. Trimming removed 4 bases from V and 5 bases from J; junction bases left unmatched: 9. CDR3 protein: CASSSTDRGDYGYTF. CDR3 nucleotides: TGTGCCAGCAGCTCGACAGACAGGGGTGATTATGGCTACACCTTC. The variable domain in full, completed from reference TRBV7-6 and TRBJ1-2, reads GAGVSQSPRYKVTKRGQDVALRCDPISGHVSLYWYRQALGQGPEFLTYFNYEAQQDKSGLPNDRFSAERPEGSISTLTIQRTEQRDSAMYRCASSSTDRGDYGYTFGSGTRLTVV.

This clone is a singleton in its sample. This sequence joins TRBV13 and TRBJ2-1, with TRBD2 identical over 13 bases. With 8 bases clipped from V and 10 bases from J, the junction kept 8 bases outside the gene matches. This CDR3 has 14 residues. Germline V CDR1 and CDR2: PRHDT, FYEKMQ (reference sequence). The CDR3 protein is CASSLAGGPREQFF. DNA for the CDR3: TGTGCCAGCTCACTAGCGGGGGGGCCGAGGGAGCAGTTCTTC. Combining the CDR3 with reference TRBV13 and TRBJ2-1 gives the whole variable domain AAGVIQSPRHLIKEKRETATLKCYPIPRHDTVYWYQQGPGQDPQFLISFYEKMQSDKGSIPDRFSAQQFSDYHSELNMSSLELGDSALYFCASSLAGGPREQFFGPGTRLTVL.

The chain links TRBV9 to TRBJ1-4; D not certain. The CDR3 runs to 18 residues. V was shortened by 0 bases and J by 3 bases, with 18 bases between the two germline ends. CDR1 is SGDLS and CDR2 is YYNGEE in the germline V gene. In nucleotides, the CDR3 is TGTGCCAGCAGCGTAGGGAGTCAAGGTGGCAGTCCTAATGAAAAACTGTTTTTT. Amino acids: CASSVGSQGGSPNEKLFF.

The chain has TRBV2 and TRBJ2-7, with 10 bases identical to TRBD2. The germline gives CDR1 SNHLY, CDR2 FYNNEI. CDR3 size: 14 residues. With 11 bases clipped from V and 4 bases from J, the junction kept 11 bases outside the gene matches. The CDR3 region is CAGVAGGQSYEQYF. CDR3 sequence (DNA): TGTGCCGGGGTAGCGGGGGGCCAGAGTTACGAGCAGTACTTC.

The CDR3, as DNA: TGTGCCAGCAGCTTATTCGGGGGACAGGGGATTAACTATGGCTACACCTTC. As protein: CASSLFGGQGINYGYTF. The gene calls are TRBV7-2 and TRBJ1-2; TRBD1 aligns across 10 bases. The CDR3 is 17 residues long. Germline lookup yields CDR1 SGHTA and CDR2 FQGNSA. Trimming cost V 2 bases and J 1 base; bases outside gene matches: 7.

V and J are TRBV2 and TRBJ2-2, with D unclear. There are 15 residues in the CDR3. Germline loops: CDR1 SNHLY, CDR2 FYNNEI. Trimming pared 0 bases from V and 2 bases from J, leaving 7 bases between. Written as DNA, the CDR3 is TGTGCCAGCAGTGAAGCGCTACTTAACACCGGGGAGCTGTTTTTT. Its protein product is CASSEALLNTGELFF. The full variable domain, completed using reference TRBV2 and TRBJ2-2, is EPEVTQTPSHQVTQMGQEVILRCVPISNHLYFYWYRQILGQKVEFLVSFYNNEISEKSEIFDDQFSVERPDGSNFTLKIRSTKLEDSAMYFCASSEALLNTGELFFGEGSRLTVL.

The V call is TRBV15, the J call TRBJ2-5, with D tentatively TRBD1 (6 bases). CDR1 and CDR2 (germline): LNHNV, YYDKDF (reference sequence). Trimming stripped 3 bases from V and 4 bases from J, with 12 bases between. The CDR3 spans 14 residues. The CDR3 region has the DNA TGTGCCACCAGCAGGGCGATGACAGGAGAGACCCAGTACTTC. Translating gives CATSRAMTGETQYF.

The chain is built from TRBV7-3 and TRBJ1-1; 10 bases match TRBD1. The CDR3 is made up of 18 amino acids. J was trimmed by 4 bases and V by 0 bases; bases with no gene match: 11. Germline-derived CDR1 and CDR2 are SGHTA and FQGTGA. As DNA, the CDR3 is TGTGCCAGCAGCTTAACCCTCCTTGGACAGGGGGATCTCACTGAAGCTTTCTTT. Protein: CASSLTLLGQGDLTEAFF.